This T cell receptor beta chain comes out of a study of Tregs in tolerant kidney transplant recipients. At the level of the study: A 3-day belatacept mixed lymphocyte reaction, sometimes plus 5-day graft donor restimulation, preceded CD4+CD25+CD127- sorting.

Method: immunoSEQ multiplex PCR; TCRdb's copy keeps in-frame clones and lacks some. The sample records 15,000 to 20,000 clones, roughly 58% being singletons. This clone is categorized as medium-sized. Its antigen is not identified. The germline V gene encodes CDR1 LGHNA and CDR2 YNFKEQ. The CDR3 consists of 17 residues. Trimming took off 2 bases at V and 0 bases at J, with 16 bases between the two ends. The chain couples TRBV4-2 to TRBJ1-1, with unresolved D. This clonotype originated in a human donor in good health. Material for sequencing was Tregs from blood cultured with allogeneic cells. The CDR3 bases are TGTGCCAGCAGCCAAAAGAGGGCAGGACGGTTGAACACTGAAGCTTTCTTT. It translates to CASSQKRAGRLNTEAFF.